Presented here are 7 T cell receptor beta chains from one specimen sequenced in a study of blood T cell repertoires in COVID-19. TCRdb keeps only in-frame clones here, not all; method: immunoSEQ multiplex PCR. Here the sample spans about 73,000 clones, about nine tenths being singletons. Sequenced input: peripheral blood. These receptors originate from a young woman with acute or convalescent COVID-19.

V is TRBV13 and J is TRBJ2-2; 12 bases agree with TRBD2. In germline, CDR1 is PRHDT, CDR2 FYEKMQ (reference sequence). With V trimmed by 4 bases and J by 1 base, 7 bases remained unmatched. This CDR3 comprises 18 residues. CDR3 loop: CASSYRLAGVVNTGELFF. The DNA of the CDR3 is TGTGCCAGCAGCTACCGACTAGCGGGGGTCGTGAACACCGGGGAGCTGTTTTTT.

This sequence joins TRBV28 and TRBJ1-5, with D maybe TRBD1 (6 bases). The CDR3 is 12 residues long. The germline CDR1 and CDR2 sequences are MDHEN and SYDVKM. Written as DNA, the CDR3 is TGTTCGGTGGGCAGGGGAAATCAGCCCCAGCATTTT. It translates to CSVGRGNQPQHF.

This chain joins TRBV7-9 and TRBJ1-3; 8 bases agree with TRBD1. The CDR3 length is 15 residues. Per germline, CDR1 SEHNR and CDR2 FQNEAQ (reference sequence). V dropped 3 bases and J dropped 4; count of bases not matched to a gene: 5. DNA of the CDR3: TGTGCCAGCAGCTTGACAGGGGAACCAGGAAACACCATATATTTT. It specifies CASSLTGEPGNTIYF.

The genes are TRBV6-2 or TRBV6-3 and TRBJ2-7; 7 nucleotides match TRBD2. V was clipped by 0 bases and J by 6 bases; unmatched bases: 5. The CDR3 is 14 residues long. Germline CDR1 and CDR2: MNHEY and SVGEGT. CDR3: CASSYSKGGVEQYF. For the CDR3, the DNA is TGTGCCAGCAGTTACTCGAAGGGAGGGGTCGAGCAGTACTTC.

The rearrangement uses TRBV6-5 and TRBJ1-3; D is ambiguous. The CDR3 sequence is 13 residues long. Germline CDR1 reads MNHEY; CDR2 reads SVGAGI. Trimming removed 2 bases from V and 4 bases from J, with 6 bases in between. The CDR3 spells CASSYPGGNTIYF. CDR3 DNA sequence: TGTGCCAGCAGTTACCCCGGGGGAAACACCATATATTTT.

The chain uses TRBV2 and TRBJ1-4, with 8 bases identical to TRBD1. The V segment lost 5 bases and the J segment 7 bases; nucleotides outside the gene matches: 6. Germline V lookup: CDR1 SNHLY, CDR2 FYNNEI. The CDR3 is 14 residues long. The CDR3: CASSPDRGSEKLFF. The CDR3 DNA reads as TGTGCCAGCAGTCCAGACAGGGGTAGTGAAAAACTGTTTTTT.

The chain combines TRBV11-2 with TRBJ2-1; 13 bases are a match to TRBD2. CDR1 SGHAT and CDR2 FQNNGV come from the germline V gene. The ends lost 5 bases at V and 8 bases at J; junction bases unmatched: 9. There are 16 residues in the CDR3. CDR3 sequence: CASSPGTSGIRDEQFF. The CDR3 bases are TGTGCCAGCAGCCCCGGGACTAGCGGGATTCGCGATGAGCAGTTCTTC.